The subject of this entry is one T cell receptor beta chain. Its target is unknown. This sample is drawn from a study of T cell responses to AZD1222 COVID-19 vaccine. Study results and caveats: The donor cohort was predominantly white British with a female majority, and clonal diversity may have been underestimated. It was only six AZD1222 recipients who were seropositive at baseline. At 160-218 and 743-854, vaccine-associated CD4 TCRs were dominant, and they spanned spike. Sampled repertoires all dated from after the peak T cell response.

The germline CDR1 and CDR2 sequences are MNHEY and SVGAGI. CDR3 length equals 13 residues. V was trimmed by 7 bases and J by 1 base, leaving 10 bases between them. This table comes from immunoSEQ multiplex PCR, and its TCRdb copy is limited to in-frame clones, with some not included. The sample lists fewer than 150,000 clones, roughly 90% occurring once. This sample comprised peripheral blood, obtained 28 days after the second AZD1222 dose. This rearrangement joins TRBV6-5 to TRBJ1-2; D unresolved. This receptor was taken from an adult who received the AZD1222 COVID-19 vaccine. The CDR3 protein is CASKKTDNYGYTF. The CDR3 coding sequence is TGTGCCAGCAAGAAGACGGATAACTATGGCTACACCTTC.